Listed below are T cell receptor beta chains from one sample, sequenced in a study of CD8+ T cells in alopecia areata. Clones were read by immunoSEQ multiplex PCR, and TCRdb kept only the in-frame ones, dropping some. The sample has more than 75,000 clones, around 45% seen once; the top ten hold 1% to 1.5%. Sequenced material: CD4+ T cells sorted from blood. The receptors derive from a human donor with alopecia areata. Each CDR3 is given with its conserved first and last residue. The order of the fields is J gene, clone size, D gene, V gene, CDR3 DNA, CDR3 protein. A D gene is named only where the DNA matches it firmly. Size tells how often a clone was seen (once, few, many) or the class of an expanded clone, and some rows leave it out.

J: TRBJ2-1; size: many; D: -; V: TRBV7-9; DNA: TGTGCCAGCAGCTTTGGTGAGACAAGCTACAATGAGCAGTTCTTC; CDR3: CASSFGETSYNEQFF
J: TRBJ2-6; size: -; D: TRBD1; V: TRBV6-1; DNA: TGTGCCAGCAGTGAAAATGGGGCAGGGGGCCGTGGGGCCAACGTCCTGACTTTC; CDR3: CASSENGAGGRGANVLTF
J: TRBJ2-3; size: few; D: TRBD2; V: TRBV30; DNA: TGTGCCTGGAGTGTACTAGCGGGAGCAGATACGCAGTATTTT; CDR3: CAWSVLAGADTQYF
J: TRBJ2-7; size: few; D: -; V: TRBV29-1; DNA: TGCAGCGTTGAAGATGACAGCTCCTACGAGCAGTACTTC; CDR3: CSVEDDSSYEQYF
J: TRBJ1-1; size: -; D: -; V: TRBV30; DNA: TGTGCCTGGAGCAGAAACACTGAAGCTTTCTTT; CDR3: CAWSRNTEAFF
J: TRBJ2-1; size: few; D: TRBD2; V: TRBV23-1; DNA: TGCGCCAGCAGTCAATCGAATTCTAGCGGAGCTACCTCGGGGGAGCAGTTCTTC; CDR3: CASSQSNSSGATSGEQFF
J: TRBJ2-5; size: -; D: -; V: TRBV5-4; DNA: TGTGCCAGCAGCTTTGGGGGGGCCCAGGAGACCCAGTACTTC; CDR3: CASSFGGAQETQYF
J: TRBJ2-5; size: -; D: TRBD2; V: TRBV30; DNA: TGTGCCTGGAGGCAACTAGCGATCGAGACCCAGTACTTC; CDR3: CAWRQLAIETQYF
J: TRBJ2-3; size: -; D: -; V: TRBV18; DNA: TGTGCCAGCTCACCATTGGGACGCCGGGGTTCCGCAGATACGCAGTATTTT; CDR3: CASSPLGRRGSADTQYF
J: TRBJ2-5; size: -; D: -; V: TRBV7-6; DNA: TGTGCCAGCAGCTTAGGACGACAAGAGACCCAGTACTTC; CDR3: CASSLGRQETQYF
J: TRBJ1-2; size: -; D: -; V: TRBV30; DNA: TGTGCCTGGAGTGTAGGTAGGGGAAACTATGGCTACACCTTC; CDR3: CAWSVGRGNYGYTF
J: TRBJ1-2; size: -; D: TRBD1; V: TRBV5-1; DNA: TGCGCCAGCAGCCGCACAACAGGGGCATTAGTATATGGCTACACCTTC; CDR3: CASSRTTGALVYGYTF
J: TRBJ2-3; size: -; D: -; V: TRBV5-1; DNA: TGCGCCAGCAGCTTCTCCACAGATACGCAGTATTTT; CDR3: CASSFSTDTQYF
J: TRBJ2-5; size: few; D: -; V: TRBV7-3; DNA: TGTGCCAGCAGCTTAAATGGCGGGGGCGGAGAGACCCAGTACTTC; CDR3: CASSLNGGGGETQYF
J: TRBJ1-6; size: -; D: -; V: TRBV4-2; DNA: TGTGCCAGCAGCCAAGGAGCCACAGGGAATTCACCCCTCCACTTT; CDR3: CASSQGATGNSPLHF
J: TRBJ1-5; size: -; D: -; V: TRBV30; DNA: TGTGCCTGGACCGTGGACAACCAGCCCCAGCATTTT; CDR3: CAWTVDNQPQHF
J: TRBJ2-1; size: -; D: -; V: TRBV11-1; DNA: TGTGCCAGCAGCCTTTCTCGGCCTAGGCGGTCCTACAATGAGCAGTTCTTC; CDR3: CASSLSRPRRSYNEQFF
J: TRBJ2-3; size: -; D: -; V: TRBV18; DNA: TGTGCCAGCTCACCGGCAGGGGTAGATACGCAGTATTTT; CDR3: CASSPAGVDTQYF
J: TRBJ1-4; size: -; D: -; V: TRBV7-2; DNA: TGTGCCAGCAGCTTTGCCAGAGATAATGAAAAACTGTTTTTT; CDR3: CASSFARDNEKLFF
J: TRBJ1-2; size: few; D: -; V: TRBV7-9; DNA: TGTGCCAGCACATGGACAGTTAACTATGGCTACACCTTC; CDR3: CASTWTVNYGYTF
J: TRBJ2-3; size: -; D: TRBD2; V: TRBV30; DNA: TGTGCCTTCGGGACTAGCGGGAGGGAAGGTACGCAGTATTTT; CDR3: CAFGTSGREGTQYF
J: TRBJ2-3; size: few; D: TRBD1; V: TRBV5-1; DNA: TGCGCCAGCAGCTCGGGACAGGATCAAGATACGCAGTATTTT; CDR3: CASSSGQDQDTQYF
J: TRBJ2-3; size: -; D: TRBD2; V: TRBV25-1; DNA: TGTGCCAGTAAGCTAGCGGGGGATCCGGATACGCAGTATTTT; CDR3: CASKLAGDPDTQYF
J: TRBJ2-7; size: -; D: -; V: TRBV7-2; DNA: TGTGCCAGCAGCCAGGACAGACGTTTATTGGACGAGCAGTACTTC; CDR3: CASSQDRRLLDEQYF
J: TRBJ2-3; size: -; D: -; V: TRBV9; DNA: TGTGCCAGCAGCGTACACGCCGATACGCAGTATTTT; CDR3: CASSVHADTQYF
J: TRBJ2-5; size: -; D: -; V: TRBV7-2; DNA: TGTGCCAGCAGCCTACTGGGGCCCCGGGAGACCCAGTACTTC; CDR3: CASSLLGPRETQYF
J: TRBJ2-7; size: few; D: TRBD2; V: TRBV7-2; DNA: TGTGCCACTGGGCTAGCGGGTTTCTACGAGCAGTACTTC; CDR3: CATGLAGFYEQYF
J: TRBJ2-7; size: -; D: -; V: TRBV14; DNA: TGTGCCAGCAGCCAAGATCTGAACAGCTACGAGCAGTACTTC; CDR3: CASSQDLNSYEQYF
J: TRBJ2-3; size: -; D: TRBD1; V: TRBV30; DNA: TGTGCCTGGAGTGATGCCCGACAGGGGGCTGGAGATACGCAGTATTTT; CDR3: CAWSDARQGAGDTQYF
J: TRBJ2-3; size: -; D: TRBD2; V: TRBV5-1; DNA: TGCGCCAGCAGCACCCCGACTAGCGGGGGGGTAGGACGCACAGATACGCAGTATTTT; CDR3: CASSTPTSGGVGRTDTQYF
J: TRBJ2-5; size: few; D: -; V: TRBV29-1; DNA: TGCAGCGTTTCTACAGAGACCCAGTACTTC; CDR3: CSVSTETQYF
J: TRBJ2-5; size: once; D: TRBD1; V: TRBV23-1; DNA: TGCGCCAGCAGTCAAACGGCCAGGACAGGACAAATCCAAGAGACCCAGTACTTC; CDR3: CASSQTARTGQIQETQYF
J: TRBJ2-3; size: -; D: -; V: TRBV29-1; DNA: TGCAGCGCTGAAGATTGGGGGGCTAGCACAGATACGCAGTATTTT; CDR3: CSAEDWGASTDTQYF
J: TRBJ2-1; size: -; D: TRBD2; V: TRBV7-2; DNA: TGTGCCAGCAGCTTTACACTAGCGGGGGGGGATGAGCAGTTCTTC; CDR3: CASSFTLAGGDEQFF
J: TRBJ2-4; size: few; D: TRBD2; V: TRBV2; DNA: TGTGCCAGCAGTGGTATAGCGGGGGCTGGCGGCATTCAGTACTTC; CDR3: CASSGIAGAGGIQYF
J: TRBJ1-2; size: -; D: TRBD1; V: TRBV7-9; DNA: TGTGCCAGCAACCCCCCCGGACAGGCTAACTATGGCTACACCTTC; CDR3: CASNPPGQANYGYTF
J: TRBJ2-3; size: -; D: -; V: TRBV7-2; DNA: TGTGCCAGCAGCTTAGCGCCCGGCGGATCCACAGATACGCAGTATTTT; CDR3: CASSLAPGGSTDTQYF
J: TRBJ1-5; size: -; D: -; V: TRBV29-1; DNA: TGCAGCGTTAGCTTCTCGGCGGATCAGCCCCAGCATTTT; CDR3: CSVSFSADQPQHF
J: TRBJ2-7; size: -; D: -; V: TRBV30; DNA: TGTGCCTGGAGGGCAGGCCGGGGCAGGGGGGACGAGCAGTACTTC; CDR3: CAWRAGRGRGDEQYF
J: TRBJ2-2; size: few; D: -; V: TRBV4-2; DNA: TGTGCCAGCAGCCAAAAAGAATTGAACACCGGGGAGCTGTTTTTT; CDR3: CASSQKELNTGELFF
J: TRBJ2-4; size: -; D: -; V: TRBV7-2; DNA: TGTGCCAGCAGCTTAGTGAGTCTAGCCAAAAACATTCAGTACTTC; CDR3: CASSLVSLAKNIQYF
J: TRBJ2-3; size: -; D: TRBD1; V: TRBV27; DNA: TGTGCCAGCAAACAGGGGTCCACAGATACGCAGTATTTT; CDR3: CASKQGSTDTQYF
J: TRBJ2-2; size: -; D: TRBD2; V: TRBV5-1; DNA: TGCGCCAGCAGCTTAAAACCTCCGGGACTAGCGGGAGTCACCGGGGAGCTGTTTTTT; CDR3: CASSLKPPGLAGVTGELFF
J: TRBJ2-1; size: -; D: TRBD2; V: TRBV29-1; DNA: TGCAGCGGGGGACTAGCGGGAGGGAGCAATGAGCAGTTCTTC; CDR3: CSGGLAGGSNEQFF
J: TRBJ2-5; size: -; D: -; V: TRBV30; DNA: TGTGCCTGGAGTCCCACGGGGAGGGGGCATTTAGTGACCCAGTACTTC; CDR3: CAWSPTGRGHLVTQYF